Given below is one T cell receptor (beta chain) in context. Its specificity is unknown. TCRdb reprocessed the 5' RACE reads via MiXCR and lists one record per CDR3 protein. This sample has some 660,000 distinct CDR3 sequences, with 8.5% to 9% found just once. This specimen comes from a study of identical twins. Germline CDR1 is MNHEY and CDR2 is SVGEGT. The V end was cut by 4 bases, the J end by 9 bases, with 17 bases between. This CDR3 is built from 14 residues. Study conclusions and caveats: Those out-of-frame alpha sequences shared by twins showed an excess of low generation probability. Insertions were reduced in abundant cord blood beta clonotypes but not in memory repertoires.

The sample also formed part of further work on yellow fever vaccine responses in identical twins. As that report states: Twins reportedly mounted vaccine T cell responses that seemed partly convergent, partly personalized.

Sequencing was carried out using PBMCs. The receptor was derived from a woman aged 18-29 years in good health. This rearrangement joins TRBV6-2 or TRBV6-3 to TRBJ2-3; D is possibly TRBD1 or TRBD2 (5 bases each). The CDR3 nucleotides read TGTGCCAGCAGTTTAACTAGGGGCAGAGTGACGCAGTATTTT. Translating it yields CASSLTRGRVTQYF.